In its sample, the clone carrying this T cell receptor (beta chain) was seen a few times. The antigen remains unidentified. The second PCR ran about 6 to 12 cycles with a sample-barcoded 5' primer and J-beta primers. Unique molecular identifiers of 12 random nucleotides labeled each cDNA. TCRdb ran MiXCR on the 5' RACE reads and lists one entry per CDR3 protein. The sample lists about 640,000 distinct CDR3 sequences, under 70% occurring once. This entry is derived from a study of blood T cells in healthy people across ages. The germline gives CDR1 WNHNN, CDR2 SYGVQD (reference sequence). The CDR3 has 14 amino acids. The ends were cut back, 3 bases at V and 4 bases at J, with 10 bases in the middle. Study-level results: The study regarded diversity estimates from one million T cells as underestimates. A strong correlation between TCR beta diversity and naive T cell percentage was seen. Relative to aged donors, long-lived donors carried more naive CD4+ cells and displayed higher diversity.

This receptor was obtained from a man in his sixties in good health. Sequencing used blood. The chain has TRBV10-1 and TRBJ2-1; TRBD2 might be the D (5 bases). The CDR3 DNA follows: TGCGCCAGCAGTGAATCCGGGATATACAATGAGCAGTTCTTC. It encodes CASSESGIYNEQFF.